The clone carrying this TCR beta chain showed up just once. This sample also contains other DNA sequences that code for the same CDR3. Sorted-subset replicate PCR reactions were performed with about 210 ng DNA, corresponding to 30,000 or so T cell genomes. Generated by immunoSEQ multiplex PCR, the TCRdb table keeps only in-frame clones and is missing some. The repertoire holds 2.5 million or so clones, around 94% seen once, with 0.11% to 0.15% in the top ten. From germline, CDR1 is KGHSH and CDR2 LQKENI. The V gene lost 3 bases and the J gene lost 2 bases, with 11 bases spanning the gap. The CDR3 contains 14 residues. The study drew its donors from healthy HIV-negative adults without recent acute infections or vaccinations. A split of CD4+ cells into CD45RA+ naive and CD45RA-negative memory subsets was performed. This sample stems from a study of shared clonotypes between healthy human individuals.

The sample consisted of naive CD4+ T cells sorted from blood. As to subset: CD45RA+ positively selected. This receptor was taken from a man aged 18-30 years in good health. The V call is TRBV18, the J call TRBJ2-7; tentative D call: TRBD1 (6 bases). The DNA of the CDR3 is TGTGCCAGCTCACCGGTCGAGGGGGCCTACGAGCAGTACTTC. Its translation is CASSPVEGAYEQYF.